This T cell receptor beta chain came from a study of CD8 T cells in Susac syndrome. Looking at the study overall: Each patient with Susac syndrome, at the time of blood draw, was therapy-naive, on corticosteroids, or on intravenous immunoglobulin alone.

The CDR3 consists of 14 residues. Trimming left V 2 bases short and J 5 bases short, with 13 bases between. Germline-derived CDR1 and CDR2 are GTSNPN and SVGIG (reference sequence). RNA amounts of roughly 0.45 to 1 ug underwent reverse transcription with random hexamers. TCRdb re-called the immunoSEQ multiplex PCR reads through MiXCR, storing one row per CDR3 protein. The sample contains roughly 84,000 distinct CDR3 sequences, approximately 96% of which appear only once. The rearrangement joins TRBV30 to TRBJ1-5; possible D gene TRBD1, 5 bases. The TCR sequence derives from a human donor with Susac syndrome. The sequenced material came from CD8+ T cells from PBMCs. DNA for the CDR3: TGTGCCTGGAGTCCATGGGGGGAATATCAGCCCCAGCATTTT. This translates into CAWSPWGEYQPQHF.